This is a list of T cell receptor beta chains from one sample in a study of blood T cell repertoires in COVID-19. Measured with immunoSEQ multiplex PCR; TCRdb has only the in-frame clones, and not every one. The sample includes roughly 200,000 clones, 85% of them seen just once. The sample consisted of PBMCs or T cells enriched from blood (not recorded which). The source of these receptors is a man aged 40-55 years who had recovered from COVID-19. The CDR3 runs from the conserved cysteine through the conserved F or W. Each record gives: V gene, J gene, D gene, clone size, CDR3 DNA, CDR3 protein. A D gene is named only where the DNA matches it firmly. Where a row states a size, it is once, few, many or the class of an expanded clone; other rows omit it.

TRBV5-1	TRBJ2-7	TRBD2	.	TGCGCCAGCCACGATGGACTAGCGGGCTACGAGCAGTACTTC	CASHDGLAGYEQYF
TRBV18	TRBJ1-5	.	once	TGTGCCAGCTCACCCTCCGGCAATCAGCCCCAGCATTTT	CASSPSGNQPQHF
TRBV19	TRBJ1-3	.	.	TGTGCCACAGGACAGACTGGAAACACCATATATTTT	CATGQTGNTIYF
TRBV19	TRBJ2-5	TRBD2	.	TGTGCCAGTAGTATAGGGGCGGTGGCGGGAGTGGGGGGCCAAGAGACCCAGTACTTC	CASSIGAVAGVGGQETQYF
TRBV10-3	TRBJ2-1	.	.	TGTGCCATCAGGGCCAGCGGAGACAACAATGAGCAGTTCTTC	CAIRASGDNNEQFF
TRBV30	TRBJ1-2	.	.	TGTGCCTGGACCCCCATCTTGAGGGCTGACTATGGCTACACCTTC	CAWTPILRADYGYTF
TRBV28	TRBJ1-1	.	.	TGTGCCAGCAGTGCGGGGGCGATGAACACTGAAGCTTTCTTT	CASSAGAMNTEAFF
TRBV19	TRBJ2-3	.	.	TGTGCCAGTAGTATAACTAGTTTCACAGATACGCAGTATTTT	CASSITSFTDTQYF
TRBV27	TRBJ1-4	.	.	TGTGCCAGCAGTTTATCGGTGGCAGGGAATGAAAAACTGTTTTTT	CASSLSVAGNEKLFF
TRBV5-6	TRBJ2-7	TRBD1	.	TGTGCCAGCAGCCCGGGCGGACAGGCCAGCTCCTACGAGCAGTACTTC	CASSPGGQASSYEQYF
TRBV2	TRBJ1-5	TRBD1	.	TGTGCCAGCAGGGAAGGACAGGGTATACCGCCCCAGCATTTT	CASREGQGIPPQHF
TRBV12-3/TRBV12-4	TRBJ2-7	TRBD1	.	TGTGCCAGCAAGACAGGGGGTAACGAGCAGTACTTC	CASKTGGNEQYF
TRBV6-5	TRBJ2-7	.	.	TGTGCCAGCAGTTACTCTGACTCTGGGAGTAGCTACGAGCAGTACTTC	CASSYSDSGSSYEQYF
TRBV7-9	TRBJ1-2	.	once	TGTGCCAGCAGCCCCCTCGGCTACACCTTC	CASSPLGYTF
TRBV11-2	TRBJ2-5	.	.	TGTGCCAGCATCCCGGGTCCCAAAGAGACCCAGTACTTC	CASIPGPKETQYF
TRBV19	TRBJ1-5	TRBD1	.	TGTGCCAGTAGCAGGGGGACCTATCAGCCCCAGCATTTT	CASSRGTYQPQHF
TRBV19	TRBJ2-2	TRBD1	.	TGTGCCAGCATGACAGGGGGCCTCCACGCCGGGGAGCTGTTTTTT	CASMTGGLHAGELFF
TRBV4-2	TRBJ1-1	.	.	TGTGCCAGCAGCCAAATGGAGGGGGGGACCGGCACGCGGGCTTTCTTT	CASSQMEGGTGTRAFF
TRBV3-1/TRBV3-2	TRBJ2-3	TRBD2	.	TGTGCCAGCAGCCAACTAGCGGGAGGGAGCACAGATACGCAGTATTTT	CASSQLAGGSTDTQYF
TRBV7-8	TRBJ1-3	.	.	TGTGCCAGCAGCTCGGCAGGTGGAAACACCATATATTTT	CASSSAGGNTIYF
TRBV28	TRBJ2-2	.	.	TGTGCCAGCAGTGGGCACCCGAAGACCTGGGAGCTGTTTTTT	CASSGHPKTWELFF
TRBV29-1	TRBJ1-1	.	.	TGCAGCGACATGTTAGGGAGGAGCACTGAAGCTTTCTTT	CSDMLGRSTEAFF
TRBV7-2	TRBJ1-2	TRBD1	.	TGTGCCAGCAGCTTAGGGACAGGGGATGGCTACACCTTC	CASSLGTGDGYTF
TRBV3-1/TRBV3-2	TRBJ2-5	.	.	TGTGCCAGCAAGGGAACAGGAATCCAAGAGACCCAGTACTTC	CASKGTGIQETQYF
TRBV14	TRBJ2-7	TRBD2	.	TGTGCCAGCAGCCGGACTAGCGGGACATACTCGGGCTACGAGCAGTACTTC	CASSRTSGTYSGYEQYF
TRBV7-9	TRBJ2-1	.	once	TGTGCCAGCAGCTTAGAGGACAGTTTCGATGAGCAGTTCTTC	CASSLEDSFDEQFF
TRBV6-5	TRBJ2-5	.	once	TGTGCCAGCAGGCAGGGTAGCCAAGAGACCCAGTACTTC	CASRQGSQETQYF